This passage covers 24 T cell receptor beta chains from one sample sequenced in a study of technical replicates of blood from a few donors. Repertoires were generated with immunoSEQ multiplex PCR, while TCRdb's copy carries only in-frame clones and drops some. The sample holds approximately 100,000 clones; around 96% are singletons and the top ten take 0.2% to 0.25%. The sequenced sample consisted of T cells isolated from PBMCs. These receptors came from a human donor in good health.

V and J are TRBV7-2 and TRBJ2-7; D gene unclear. This CDR3 contains 13 residues. Trimming removed 5 bases from V and 3 bases from J, with 11 bases in between. The germline CDR1 and CDR2 sequences are SGHTA and FQGNSA. The DNA for the CDR3 is TGTGCCAGCAGCCTGGCGGATTTCTACGAGCAGTACTTC. This encodes CASSLADFYEQYF.

V is TRBV15 and J is TRBJ1-2; D unresolved. Germline assignment: CDR1 LNHNV and CDR2 YYDKDF (reference sequence). This CDR3 has 15 amino acids. V lost 0 bases, J lost 4 bases, and 12 bases lay in between. Here the CDR3 reads CATSREQTLSYGYTF. The CDR3 DNA follows: TGTGCCACCAGCAGAGAGCAGACTCTTTCCTATGGCTACACCTTC.

The chain couples TRBV6-5 to TRBJ1-1; D ambiguous. V was clipped by 2 bases and J by 1 base, with 8 bases between them. Germline loops: CDR1 MNHEY, CDR2 SVGAGI. CDR3 length: 14 residues. Written as DNA, the CDR3 is TGTGCCAGCAGTTACGAGGGTAGGAACACTGAAGCTTTCTTT. Encoded protein: CASSYEGRNTEAFF.

This clone appeared once. The junction departs from the called germline gene at one end, perhaps through a read error. The V and J genes are TRBV30 and TRBJ2-7; 7 nucleotides align to TRBD1. Germline CDR1 is GTSNPN and CDR2 is SVGIG (reference sequence). CDR3 size: 10 residues. In DNA, the CDR3 is TGTGCCTGGAGTGGAGGGGGCGCGACCTTC. This translates into CAWSGGGATF. The variable domain in full, completed from reference TRBV30 and TRBJ2-7, reads SQTIHQWPATLVQPVGSPLSLECTVEGTSNPNLYWYRQAAGRGLQLLFYSVGIGQISSEVPQNLSASRPQDRQFILSSKKLLLSDSGFYLCAWSGGGATFGPGTRLTVT.

This clone was counted once. The CDR3, as DNA: TGTGCCAGCAGACAGGGGCTTGCTAATGAAAAACTGTTTTTT. Translation gives CASRQGLANEKLFF. This rearrangement joins TRBV28 to TRBJ1-4; 7 bases align to TRBD1. Germline V gene sequence: CDR1 MDHEN, CDR2 SYDVKM. The CDR3 extends over 14 amino acids. Germline trimming cut 6 bases from V and 3 bases from J; bases unmatched to any gene: 4.

The chain uses TRBV21-1 and TRBJ2-1; TRBD1 is the table's D call and was not checked against the DNA. TRBV21-1 is a documented pseudogene. The CDR3 contains 18 residues. The CDR3 is CASSKHRWIQVRDNEQFF. The DNA of the CDR3 is TGTGCCAGCAGCAAACATCGTTGGATACAGGTTAGGGACAATGAGCAGTTCTTC.

In regard to this clone: Other nucleotide sequences in the sample specify the same CDR3. This chain links TRBV27 with TRBJ2-7; 12 bases agree with TRBD2. This CDR3 is 13 amino acids long. Germline V lookup: CDR1 MNHEY, CDR2 SMNVEV (reference sequence). With 7 bases clipped from V and 4 bases from J, the junction kept 2 bases outside the gene matches. CDR3 region: CASMTSGGYEQYF. The CDR3, as DNA: TGTGCCAGCATGACTAGCGGGGGATACGAGCAGTACTTC.

The genes are TRBV30 and TRBJ2-5, with 7 positions matching TRBD2. Unmatched junction bases numbered 3, after V lost 0 bases and J lost 2 bases. Germline values: CDR1 GTSNPN, CDR2 SVGIG (reference sequence). The CDR3 consists of 14 residues. Here the CDR3 DNA reads TGTGCCTGGAGTGTCGGAGCGGGACAAGAGACCCAGTACTTC. Translating it yields CAWSVGAGQETQYF.

The chain uses TRBV6-5 and TRBJ2-1; D unresolved. V lost 2 bases, J lost 10 bases, and 9 bases lay in between. This CDR3 has 12 amino acids. Germline V CDR1 and CDR2: MNHEY, SVGAGI. The CDR3 DNA is TGTGCCAGCAGTTACCCCCGTGGCGAGCAGTTCTTC. Encoded protein: CASSYPRGEQFF.

This chain joins TRBV29-1 and TRBJ2-7; 8 nucleotides align to TRBD2. CDR3 size: 14 residues. V dropped 6 bases and J dropped 3; count of bases not matched to a gene: 10. CDR1 and CDR2 (germline): SQVTM, ANQGSEA. The CDR3: CSVGGSGKGYEQYF. In DNA, the CDR3 is TGCAGCGTAGGGGGTAGCGGGAAGGGCTACGAGCAGTACTTC.

The chain uses TRBV29-1 and TRBJ2-3, with D possibly TRBD1 on 5 matching bases. V lost 6 bases, J lost 0 bases, and 13 bases lay in between. The CDR3 length is 14 residues. Germline V gene lookup returns CDR1 SQVTM and CDR2 ANQGSEA. CDR3 in DNA: TGCAGCGTCGACGGACAACTTAGCACAGATACGCAGTATTTT. Translating it yields CSVDGQLSTDTQYF.

The gene calls are TRBV5-1 and TRBJ2-2; TRBD2 aligns across 7 bases. The CDR3 is 15 residues long. Trimming took 4 bases from V and 5 from J; bases not matched to a gene: 8. In germline, CDR1 is SGHRS, CDR2 YFSETQ. This CDR3 reads CASSLSGGGTGELFF. In DNA form, the CDR3 reads TGCGCCAGCAGCCTTTCCGGGGGAGGGACCGGGGAGCTGTTTTTT.

V is TRBV11-2 and J is TRBJ2-7, with D possibly TRBD2 on 5 matching bases. Trimming removed 1 base at V and 3 bases at J, with 7 bases between. Looked up from germline, CDR1 is SGHAT and CDR2 is FQNNGV. The CDR3 loop spans 13 amino acids. Written as DNA, the CDR3 is TGTGCCAGCAGCTTAGCCAGCGGCTACGAGCAGTACTTC. This sequence encodes CASSLASGYEQYF.

The V call is TRBV27, the J call TRBJ1-2; TRBD1 aligns across 8 bases. The trim removed 4 bases at V and 6 bases at J, leaving 7 bases unmatched. Germline CDR1 MNHEY, CDR2 SMNVEV (reference sequence). This CDR3 has 14 residues. This chain's CDR3 is CASSSLDRGNGYTF. CDR3 bases: TGTGCCAGCAGTTCCCTTGACAGGGGCAATGGCTACACCTTC.

V and J are TRBV5-1 and TRBJ1-4, with 11 bases identical to TRBD1. The CDR3 length is 16 residues. Per germline, CDR1 SGHRS and CDR2 YFSETQ. V shed 4 bases, J shed 6 bases, and the junction held 8 bases outside the gene matches. The CDR3, as DNA: TGCGCCAGCAGCGACGGACAGGGGGCGCGGTATGAAAAACTGTTTTTT. It translates to CASSDGQGARYEKLFF. The full variable domain, with the rest looked up from reference TRBV5-1 and TRBJ1-4, is KAGVTQTPRYLIKTRGQQVTLSCSPISGHRSVSWYQQTPGQGLQFLFEYFSETQRNKGNFPGRFSGRQFSNSRSEMNVSTLELGDSALYLCASSDGQGARYEKLFFGSGTQLSVL.

The chain couples TRBV5-1 to TRBJ1-2, with 9 bases matching TRBD1. This CDR3 is 16 amino acids long. V shed 0 bases, J shed 3 bases, and the junction held 6 bases outside the gene matches. CDR1 and CDR2 (germline): SGHRS, YFSETQ. The CDR3 nucleotides are TGCGCCAGCAGCTTGGACAGGGGGCTAGGGGACTATGGCTACACCTTC. As protein: CASSLDRGLGDYGYTF.

The rearrangement links TRBV4-2 to TRBJ1-4; TRBD1 is a possible D gene (5 bases). From germline, CDR1 is LGHNA and CDR2 YNFKEQ. The CDR3 runs to 14 residues. Trimming shortened V by 3 bases and J by 8 bases, and 13 bases separated the two germline ends. The CDR3 loop reads CASSQETGVEKLFF. The DNA of the CDR3 is TGTGCCAGCAGCCAGGAAACAGGAGTCGAAAAACTGTTTTTT.

This clone was counted a single time. The chain joins TRBV5-1 to TRBJ1-3; no clear D gene. The CDR3 totals 15 residues. Per the germline V gene, CDR1 is SGHRS and CDR2 is YFSETQ. Trimming shortened V by 0 bases and J by 0 bases, and 7 bases separated the two germline ends. CDR3 loop: CASSLGAGSGNTIYF. The CDR3 DNA sequence: TGCGCCAGCAGCTTGGGGGCAGGCTCTGGAAACACCATATATTTT.

The rearrangement uses TRBV2 and TRBJ2-7; possible D gene TRBD1, 7 bases. Trimming cost V 4 bases and J 3 bases, with 10 bases left between them. CDR1 SNHLY and CDR2 FYNNEI come from the germline V gene. The CDR3 sequence is 13 residues long. Here the CDR3 reads CASSVRDSYEQYF. The CDR3 DNA reads as TGTGCCAGCAGTGTGCGGGACAGCTACGAGCAGTACTTC.

The rearrangement joins TRBV28 to TRBJ2-7; tentative D call: TRBD2 (9 bases). The CDR3 extends over 21 amino acids. Trimming pared 6 bases from V and 2 bases from J, leaving 35 bases between. Germline V gene sequence: CDR1 MDHEN, CDR2 SYDVKM. CDR3 coding DNA: TGTGCCAGCAGCTGGGTGTGGGGACAGGAGAAACTAGCGGGTGGGACCTACGAGCAGTACTTC. This sequence encodes CASSWVWGQEKLAGGTYEQYF.

The chain uses TRBV19 and TRBJ1-2; 7 positions agree with TRBD1. V gave up 5 bases and J gave up 4 bases; unmatched junction bases: 7. Germline-derived CDR1 and CDR2 are LNHDA and SQIVND (reference sequence). This CDR3 spans 14 amino acids. The CDR3 bases are TGTGCCAGTAGTGCCGGGACAGCACTCTATGGCTACACCTTC. It translates to CASSAGTALYGYTF.

The chain joins TRBV27 to TRBJ2-7, with 11 bases aligning to TRBD2. Germline assignment: CDR1 MNHEY and CDR2 SMNVEV (reference sequence). After removal of 5 bases from V and 3 bases from J, the junction contained 9 bases not matched to a gene. This CDR3 comprises 16 residues. The CDR3 DNA reads as TGTGCCAGCAGTCCCGGGACTAGCGGACTTCTCTACGAGCAGTACTTC. Protein sequence: CASSPGTSGLLYEQYF.

A single count supports this clone. The chain has TRBV29-1 and TRBJ1-2; 7 nucleotides match TRBD1. V shed 1 base and J 0 bases; nucleotides not matched to a gene: 5. The germline V gene has CDR1 SQVTM and CDR2 ANQGSEA. CDR3 length: 15 amino acids. For the CDR3, the DNA is TGCAGCGTTGAAGGGGACAGAGCTTCTAACTATGGCTACACCTTC. It codes for CSVEGDRASNYGYTF. Full variable domain (remainder filled in from reference TRBV29-1 and TRBJ1-2): SAVISQKPSRDICQRGTSLTIQCQVDSQVTMMFWYRQQPGQSLTLIATANQGSEATYESGFVIDKFPISRPNLTFSTLTVSNMSPEDSSIYLCSVEGDRASNYGYTFGSGTRLTVV.

The CDR3 DNA reads TGTGCCAGCAGTTCGACTAGCGGGGCATTCTACGAGCAGTACTTC. This translates into CASSSTSGAFYEQYF. This chain links TRBV11-2 with TRBJ2-7; 11 bases align to TRBD2. The CDR3 has 15 amino acids. Trimming removed 6 bases from V and 3 bases from J; junction bases left unmatched: 7. CDR1 is SGHAT, CDR2 FQNNGV, per germline.